The clone carrying this TCR beta chain was seen ten or more times. The antigen is unknown. The authors used template switching to add a universal primer site and gave cDNA unique molecular identifiers. Each CDR3 protein gets one entry after TCRdb re-called the 5' RACE reads with MiXCR. Here the sample spans approximately 350,000 distinct CDR3 sequences, approximately 13% being singletons. Donors uniformly comprised healthy Caucasians. This entry belongs to a study of identical twins. CDR3 size: 13 residues. The V gene lost 0 bases and the J gene lost 5 bases, with 7 bases spanning the gap. Germline CDR1 is SGHDN and CDR2 is FVKESK. Study-level results: Memory repertoires lacked the insertion deficit that abundant cord blood beta clonotypes showed.

These data were also reused for a study on yellow fever vaccine responses in identical twins.

The clonotype was recovered from a young woman in good health. Sequencing was performed on CD8+ T cells sorted from blood. The chain is built from TRBV14 and TRBJ2-5; D not resolved. The CDR3 reads CASSQEWLETQYF. CDR3 nucleotides: TGTGCCAGCAGCCAAGAGTGGTTGGAGACCCAGTACTTC.